The sample holds a few counts of the clone carrying this T cell receptor beta chain. The data belong to a study of tumor-infiltrating lymphocytes in localized non-small cell lung cancer. For the study at large: Patients included smokers and never-smokers with various histologies, some sampled after neoadjuvant chemotherapy.

CDR3 length: 12 amino acids. In germline, CDR1 is MDHEN, CDR2 SYDVKM. The V and J ends lost 4 bases and 9 bases respectively, with 10 bases between them. The table came from immunoSEQ multiplex PCR; TCRdb's copy has only in-frame clones and leaves some out. The repertoire includes about 5,800 clones, 60% to 70% of them detected once, and around 15% sits in the top ten. The J gene is TRBJ1-5, the V gene TRBV28; D is undetermined. The sequenced sample was uninvolved lung tissue not adjacent to the tumor. The sequence derives from a human donor with non-small cell lung cancer. The CDR3 DNA reads TGTGCCAGCAGTTCCCGCGCGAGGCCCCAGCATTTT. Protein: CASSSRARPQHF. Filled out from reference TRBV28 and TRBJ1-5, the complete variable domain reads DVKVTQSSRYLVKRTGEKVFLECVQDMDHENMFWYRQDPGLGLRLIYFSYDVKMKEKGDIPEGYSVSREKKERFSLILESASTNQTSMYLCASSSRARPQHFGDGTRLSIL.